The 10 T cell receptor beta chains in this list originate from one sample, sequenced in a study of cytomegalovirus exposure and HLA in healthy donors. The PCR made use of 60 Vbeta and 13 Jbeta primers. TCRdb's table, derived via immunoSEQ multiplex PCR, lists solely in-frame clones and lacks some. This sample has 120,000 to 150,000 clones, with around 85% found just once. The sample comprised PBMCs. These receptor sequences come from a woman aged 25 to 45 in good health and CMV-seronegative.

V gene TRBV21-1 combines with J gene TRBJ2-3; the table's D call TRBD1 went unverified against the DNA. TRBV21-1 is noted as a pseudogene. This CDR3 region has 22 residues. CDR3: CASSKKGLSRTGGDQRADTQYF. CDR3 DNA sequence: TGTGCCAGCAGCAAAAAAGGATTGAGTAGGACAGGGGGAGACCAGCGCGCAGATACGCAGTATTTT.

V usage is TRBV5-4 and J usage is TRBJ1-2; D remains ambiguous. The CDR3 is made up of 13 amino acids. Trimming took off 4 bases at V and 2 bases at J, with 9 bases between the two ends. In germline, CDR1 is SGHNT, CDR2 YYREEE (reference sequence). CDR3 DNA sequence: TGTGCCAGCAGCAGAGCGGGGAACTATGGCTACACCTTC. This codes for CASSRAGNYGYTF.

The V call is TRBV15, the J call TRBJ1-6; TRBD1 might be the D (5 bases). The germline V gene encodes CDR1 LNHNV and CDR2 YYDKDF (reference sequence). The CDR3 is 15 residues long. V lost 0 bases, J lost 8 bases, and 11 bases lay in between. The CDR3 here is CATSREGGVDSPLHF. The CDR3 DNA reads TGTGCCACCAGCAGAGAGGGGGGGGTAGATTCACCCCTCCACTTT.

This chain joins TRBV11-2 and TRBJ2-7; perhaps TRBD2 as D (6 bases). V was cut by 5 bases and J by 3 bases, with 17 bases left in between. Looked up from germline, CDR1 is SGHAT and CDR2 is FQNNGV. The length of the CDR3 is 15 residues. The CDR3, as DNA: TGTGCCAGCAGCCGGGACTTTACCTCCTACTACGAGCAGTACTTC. Its translation is CASSRDFTSYYEQYF.

This chain joins TRBV11-2 and TRBJ2-5, with a weak D call TRBD2 (6 bases). The J call may be wrong; the DNA end is better matched by TRBJ2-7. The CDR3 sequence is 15 residues long. Germline V gives CDR1 SGHAT, CDR2 FQNNGV. The CDR3 sequence: CASSYSAGGNYEQYF. In nucleotides, the CDR3 is TGTGCCAGCAGTTACTCAGCCGGGGGAAACTACGAGCAGTACTTC.

V is TRBV6-1 and J is TRBJ2-2, with 7 bases fitting TRBD1. Looked up from germline, CDR1 is MNHNS and CDR2 is SASEGT. This CDR3 comprises 15 residues. The V and J ends lost 3 bases and 1 base, in that order; junction bases with no gene match: 2. The CDR3 sequence: CASSEGTVNTGELFF. For the CDR3, the DNA is TGTGCCAGCAGTGAGGGGACAGTGAACACCGGGGAGCTGTTTTTT.

This clone has only a few counts. V usage is TRBV6-5 and J usage is TRBJ1-1, with D possibly matching TRBD1 (6 bases). V was pared by 7 bases and J by 10 bases, with 13 bases between. The CDR3 runs to 11 residues. The germline V gene encodes CDR1 MNHEY and CDR2 SVGAGI. CDR3 coding DNA: TGTGCCAGCACGGTGGGGGGGGCAGCTTTCTTT. Protein product: CASTVGGAAFF.

The chain links TRBV10-3 to TRBJ2-2; 7 bases fit TRBD1. J was trimmed by 0 bases and V by 7 bases; bases with no gene match: 2. The germline CDR1 and CDR2 sequences are ENHRY and SYGVKD. This CDR3 has 14 amino acids. CDR3 coding DNA: TGTGCCATCACCGGGACAGCGAACACCGGGGAGCTGTTTTTT. Translated, it gives CAITGTANTGELFF.

The gene calls are TRBV15 and TRBJ2-5, with D possibly TRBD1 on 5 matching bases. Germline lookup yields CDR1 LNHNV and CDR2 YYDKDF (reference sequence). Trimming took 0 bases from V and 2 from J, leaving 10 bases between them. The CDR3 contains 15 residues. CDR3 amino acids: CATSRDLRAQETQYF. CDR3 in DNA: TGTGCCACCAGCAGAGATCTCAGGGCTCAAGAGACCCAGTACTTC.

The chain links TRBV30 to TRBJ1-1; maybe TRBD1 (6 bases). CDR3 size: 16 residues. Germline V gene lookup returns CDR1 GTSNPN and CDR2 SVGIG (reference sequence). V was pared by 3 bases and J by 5 bases, with 22 bases between. CDR3 sequence: CAWRIYTAGDITEAFF. The CDR3 coding sequence is TGTGCCTGGAGAATATATACGGCAGGGGATATTACTGAAGCTTTCTTT. Full variable domain (rest looked up from reference TRBV30 and TRBJ1-1): SQTIHQWPATLVQPVGSPLSLECTVEGTSNPNLYWYRQAAGRGLQLLFYSVGIGQISSEVPQNLSASRPQDRQFILSSKKLLLSDSGFYLCAWRIYTAGDITEAFFGQGTRLTVV.